Each of the 6 T cell receptor beta chains below was sequenced from the same sample in a study of blood T cell repertoires in COVID-19. Using immunoSEQ multiplex PCR, the repertoire was profiled, and TCRdb retains in-frame clones only, with some absent. The table records 200,000 to 300,000 clones, about 87% of them present only once. The specimen was peripheral blood. All receptors derive from a woman between 45 and 60 years old with acute or convalescent COVID-19.

The chain carries TRBV19 and TRBJ2-2; D is perhaps TRBD1 (5 bases). The germline V gene has CDR1 LNHDA and CDR2 SQIVND (reference sequence). The CDR3 is 14 amino acids. The germline V and J ends were trimmed by 9 bases and 3 bases, with 14 bases remaining between them. The CDR3 region is CASMGIRDTGELFF. The CDR3 coding sequence is TGTGCCAGCATGGGAATCAGGGACACCGGGGAGCTGTTTTTT.

The rearrangement links TRBV28 to TRBJ2-7, with D maybe TRBD1 (6 bases). Per germline, CDR1 MDHEN and CDR2 SYDVKM. Trimming shortened V by 4 bases and J by 4 bases, and 17 bases separated the two germline ends. There are 15 residues in the CDR3. The CDR3: CASSSAGALIYEQYF. In DNA, the CDR3 is TGTGCCAGCAGTTCAGCAGGGGCCCTAATATACGAGCAGTACTTC.

This chain uses TRBV18 with TRBJ2-5; no firm D call. V was clipped by 4 bases and J by 0 bases, with 12 bases between them. CDR1 KGHSH and CDR2 LQKENI come from the germline V gene. CDR3 length: 15 amino acids. The CDR3 is CASSHRLLYQETQYF. DNA for the CDR3: TGTGCCAGCTCACACCGACTCTTGTACCAAGAGACCCAGTACTTC.

CDR3 coding DNA: TGTGCCAGCAGTTTAGGGCAGGGTCATGGCTACACCTTC. As protein: CASSLGQGHGYTF. The J gene is TRBJ1-2, the V gene TRBV12-3 or TRBV12-4; D possibly corresponds to TRBD1 (5 bases). There are 13 residues in the CDR3. The ends were cut back, 1 base at V and 6 bases at J, with 9 bases in the middle.

The chain recombines TRBV4-1 with TRBJ1-2; no clear D. The germline gives CDR1 MGHRA, CDR2 YSYEKL. Trimming cost V 6 bases and J 7 bases, with 9 bases left between them. This CDR3 is built from 11 residues. The CDR3 here is CASRPTSGYTF. CDR3 nucleotides: TGCGCCAGCAGACCAACCAGTGGCTACACCTTC.

The genes are TRBV5-1 and TRBJ2-5, with 13 bases matching TRBD2. The germline gives CDR1 SGHRS, CDR2 YFSETQ. Trimming cost V 1 base and J 0 bases; bases outside gene matches: 9. The CDR3 is 19 residues long. CDR3 region: CASSLSGGTSGTNQETQYF. The CDR3 DNA follows: TGCGCCAGCAGCTTGAGTGGAGGGACTAGCGGGACTAACCAAGAGACCCAGTACTTC.